This TCR beta chain is drawn from a study of Graves' ophthalmopathy and Graves' hyperthyroidism. Study-level points and caveats: Both an approximately 68% sensitivity and an approximately 72% specificity characterized the model's predictions of ophthalmopathy progression.

Amplification targeted the TCR beta CDR3 regions, with RNA transcripts as the source material. An initial RT-PCR round employing HTBI primers preceded a second-round multiplex PCR. TCRdb re-called the multiplex PCR reads through MiXCR, storing one row per CDR3 protein. The profile shows under 350,000 distinct CDR3 sequences, 17% of them singletons. This clonotype was observed many times. As yet, its antigen is unknown. PBMCs were density-gradient isolated from approximately 10 ml fresh blood. The source is an adult man with Graves' ophthalmopathy. Input material: peripheral blood.

CDR3 residues: CSASGVSDGYTF. As DNA, the CDR3 is TGCAGTGCTAGCGGGGTTTCGGATGGCTACACCTTC. This chain uses TRBV20-1 with TRBJ1-2; D uncertain. V was clipped by 3 bases and J by 6 bases, with 11 bases between them. The germline V gene has CDR1 DFQATT and CDR2 SNEGSKA (reference sequence). The CDR3 is made up of 12 amino acids.